Here is one T cell receptor beta chain with its context. Its antigen is not identified. Unique-molecular-identifier-tagged TCR beta cDNA libraries were used. TCRdb re-called the PCR reads through MiXCR, storing one row per CDR3 protein. The repertoire holds around 260,000 distinct CDR3 sequences, approximately 34% seen once, with 4% to 6% in the top ten. This entry is derived from a study of post-analysis software for immune sequencing data. General study points: Several TRBV segments were more frequent in patients than controls; TRBV5-6, TRBV5-1 and TRBV20-1 belonged to this group.

The CDR3 is 13 amino acids. Germline CDR1 reads MGHRA; CDR2 reads YSYEKL. Between the trimmed V and J ends, which lost 3 bases and 15 bases, there was a span of 18 bases. Sequenced material: blood. This receptor was obtained from a girl aged 10-17 years with multiple sclerosis. The chain couples TRBV4-1 to TRBJ2-1, with unresolved D. For the CDR3, the DNA is TGCGCCAGCAGCCAGCACTTACGATCGGATAGGTTCTTC. This sequence encodes CASSQHLRSDRFF.